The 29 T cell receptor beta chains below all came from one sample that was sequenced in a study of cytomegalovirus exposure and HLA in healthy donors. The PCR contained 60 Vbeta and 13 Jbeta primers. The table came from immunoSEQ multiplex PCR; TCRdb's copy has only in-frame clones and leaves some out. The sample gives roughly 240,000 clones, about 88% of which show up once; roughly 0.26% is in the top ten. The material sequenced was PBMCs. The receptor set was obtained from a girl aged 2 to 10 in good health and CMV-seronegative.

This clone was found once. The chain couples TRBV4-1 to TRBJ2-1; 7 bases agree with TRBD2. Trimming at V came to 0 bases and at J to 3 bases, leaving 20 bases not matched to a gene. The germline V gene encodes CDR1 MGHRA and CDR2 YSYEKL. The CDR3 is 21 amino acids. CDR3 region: CASSQESSGLVVLKGYNEQFF. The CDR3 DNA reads TGCGCCAGCAGCCAAGAGAGCTCCGGACTAGTCGTGCTTAAGGGCTACAATGAGCAGTTCTTC.

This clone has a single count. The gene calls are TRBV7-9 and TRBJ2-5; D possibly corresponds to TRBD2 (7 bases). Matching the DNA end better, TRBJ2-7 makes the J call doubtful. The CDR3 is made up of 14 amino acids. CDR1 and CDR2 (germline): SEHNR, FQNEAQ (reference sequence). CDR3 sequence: CASSFERGGYEQYF. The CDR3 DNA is TGTGCCAGCAGCTTCGAGAGGGGGGGTTACGAGCAGTACTTC.

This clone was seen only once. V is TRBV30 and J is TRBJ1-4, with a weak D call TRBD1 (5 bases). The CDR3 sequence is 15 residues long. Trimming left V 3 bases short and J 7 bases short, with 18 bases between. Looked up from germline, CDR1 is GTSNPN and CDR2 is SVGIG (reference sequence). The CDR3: CAWSPRGGSGEKLFF. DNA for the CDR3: TGTGCCTGGAGCCCCCGCGGGGGTTCGGGTGAAAAACTGTTTTTT.

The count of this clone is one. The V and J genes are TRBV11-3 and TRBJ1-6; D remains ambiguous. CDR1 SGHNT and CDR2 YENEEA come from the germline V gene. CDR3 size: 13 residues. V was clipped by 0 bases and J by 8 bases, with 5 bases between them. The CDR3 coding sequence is TGTGCCAGCAGCTTAGATCCGTATTCACCCCTCCACTTT. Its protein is CASSLDPYSPLHF.

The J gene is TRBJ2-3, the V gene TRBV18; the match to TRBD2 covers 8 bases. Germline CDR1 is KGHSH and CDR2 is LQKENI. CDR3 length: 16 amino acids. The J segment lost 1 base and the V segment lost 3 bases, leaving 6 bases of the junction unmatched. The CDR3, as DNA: TGTGCCAGCTCACCTGGTCTAGCGGGCGGCACAGATACGCAGTATTTT. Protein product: CASSPGLAGGTDTQYF.

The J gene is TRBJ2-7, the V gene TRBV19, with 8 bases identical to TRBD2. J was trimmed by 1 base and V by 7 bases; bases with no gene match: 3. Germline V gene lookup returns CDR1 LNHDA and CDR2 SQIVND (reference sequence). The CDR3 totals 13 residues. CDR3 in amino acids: CASKAGGSYEQYF. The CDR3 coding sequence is TGTGCCAGTAAGGCGGGAGGATCCTACGAGCAGTACTTC.

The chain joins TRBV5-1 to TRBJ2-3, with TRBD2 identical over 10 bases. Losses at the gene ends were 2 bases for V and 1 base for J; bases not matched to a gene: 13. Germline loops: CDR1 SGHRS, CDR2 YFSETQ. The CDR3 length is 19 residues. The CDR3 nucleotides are TGCGCCAGCAGCTTTCAAGCCATGTTACTAGCGGGACGCACAGATACGCAGTATTTT. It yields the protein CASSFQAMLLAGRTDTQYF.

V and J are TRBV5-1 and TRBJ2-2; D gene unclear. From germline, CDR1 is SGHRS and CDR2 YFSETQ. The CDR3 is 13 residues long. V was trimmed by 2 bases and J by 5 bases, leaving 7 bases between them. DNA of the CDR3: TGCGCCAGCAGCTTTGTGAGTACCGGGGAGCTGTTTTTT. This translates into CASSFVSTGELFF.

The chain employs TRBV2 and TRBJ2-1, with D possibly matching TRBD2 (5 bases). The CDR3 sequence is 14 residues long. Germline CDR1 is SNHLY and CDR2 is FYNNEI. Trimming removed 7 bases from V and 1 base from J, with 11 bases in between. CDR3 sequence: CASNTRTSYNEQFF. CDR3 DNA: TGTGCCAGCAACACTAGAACGTCCTACAATGAGCAGTTCTTC.

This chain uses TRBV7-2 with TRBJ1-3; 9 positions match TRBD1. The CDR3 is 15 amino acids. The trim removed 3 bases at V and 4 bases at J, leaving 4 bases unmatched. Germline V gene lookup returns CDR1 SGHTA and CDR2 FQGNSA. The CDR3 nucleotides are TGTGCCAGCAGCTTCCACAGGGGGCACGGAAACACCATATATTTT. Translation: CASSFHRGHGNTIYF.

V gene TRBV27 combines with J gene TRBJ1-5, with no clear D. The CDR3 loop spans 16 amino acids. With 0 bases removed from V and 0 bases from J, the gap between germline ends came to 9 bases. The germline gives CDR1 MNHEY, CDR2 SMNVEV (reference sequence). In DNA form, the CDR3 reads TGTGCCAGCAGTTTATCGTTGCGCACTAGCAATCAGCCCCAGCATTTT. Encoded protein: CASSLSLRTSNQPQHF.

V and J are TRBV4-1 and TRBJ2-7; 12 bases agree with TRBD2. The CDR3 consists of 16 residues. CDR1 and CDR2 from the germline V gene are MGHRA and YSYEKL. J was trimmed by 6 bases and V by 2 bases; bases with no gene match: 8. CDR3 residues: CASSQITSGRIGEQYF. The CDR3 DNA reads TGCGCCAGCAGCCAAATAACTAGCGGGAGGATCGGCGAGCAGTACTTC.

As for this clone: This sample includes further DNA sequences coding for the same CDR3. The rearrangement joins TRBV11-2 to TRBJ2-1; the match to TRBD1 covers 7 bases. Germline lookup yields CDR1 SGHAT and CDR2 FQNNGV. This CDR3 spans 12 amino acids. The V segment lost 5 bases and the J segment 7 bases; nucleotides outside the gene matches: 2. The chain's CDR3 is CASSPGGNEQFF. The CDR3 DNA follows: TGTGCCAGCAGCCCAGGGGGAAATGAGCAGTTCTTC.

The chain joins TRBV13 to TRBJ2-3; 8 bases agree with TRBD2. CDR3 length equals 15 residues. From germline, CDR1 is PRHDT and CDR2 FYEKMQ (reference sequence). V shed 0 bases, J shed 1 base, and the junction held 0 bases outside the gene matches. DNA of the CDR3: TGTGCCAGCAGCTTAGGAGCGGGGGGCACAGATACGCAGTATTTT. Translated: CASSLGAGGTDTQYF.

CDR3 bases: TGTGCCGGACGGACAGGGGGCTACGAGCAGTACTTC. Amino acids: CAGRTGGYEQYF. This chain connects TRBV2 to TRBJ2-7; 10 positions match TRBD1. The ends lost 11 bases at V and 3 bases at J; junction bases unmatched: 4. In germline, CDR1 is SNHLY, CDR2 FYNNEI. The CDR3 extends over 12 amino acids.

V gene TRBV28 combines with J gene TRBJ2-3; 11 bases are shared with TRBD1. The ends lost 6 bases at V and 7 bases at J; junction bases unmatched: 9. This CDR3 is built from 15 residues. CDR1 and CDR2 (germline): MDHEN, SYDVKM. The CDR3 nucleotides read TGTGCCAGCAGGGTCGGGACAGGGGGTCTAAATACGCAGTATTTT. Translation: CASRVGTGGLNTQYF.

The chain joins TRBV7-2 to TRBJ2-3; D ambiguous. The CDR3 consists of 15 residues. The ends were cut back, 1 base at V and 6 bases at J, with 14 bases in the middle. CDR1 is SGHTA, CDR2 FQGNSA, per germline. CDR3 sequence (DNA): TGTGCCAGCAGCTTAGGGTTGGCGACTTCGGATACGCAGTATTTT. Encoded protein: CASSLGLATSDTQYF. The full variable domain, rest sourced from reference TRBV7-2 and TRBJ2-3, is GAGVSQSPSNKVTEKGKDVELRCDPISGHTALYWYRQSLGQGLEFLIYFQGNSAPDKSGLPSDRFSAERTGGSVSTLTIQRTQQEDSAVYLCASSLGLATSDTQYFGPGTRLTVL.

CDR3 loop: CASSLSSGASYEQYF. The CDR3 nucleotides read TGTGCCAGCAGCTTAAGTAGCGGGGCCTCCTACGAGCAGTACTTC. The chain links TRBV7-3 to TRBJ2-7; 8 bases are shared with TRBD2. The germline gives CDR1 SGHTA, CDR2 FQGTGA. V was clipped by 1 base and J by 0 bases; unmatched bases: 2. There are 15 residues in the CDR3. The full variable domain, in which reference TRBV7-3 and TRBJ2-7 provide the parts outside the CDR3, is GAGVSQTPSNKVTEKGKYVELRCDPISGHTALYWYRQSLGQGPEFLIYFQGTGAADDSGLPNDRFFAVRPEGSVSTLKIQRTERGDSAVYLCASSLSSGASYEQYFGPGTRLTVT.

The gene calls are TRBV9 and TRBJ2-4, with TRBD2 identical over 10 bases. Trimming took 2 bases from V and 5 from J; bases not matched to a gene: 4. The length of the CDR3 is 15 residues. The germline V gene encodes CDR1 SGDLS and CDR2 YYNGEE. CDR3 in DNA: TGTGCCAGCAGCGTCCAACTAGCGGGACAAAACATTCAGTACTTC. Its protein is CASSVQLAGQNIQYF.

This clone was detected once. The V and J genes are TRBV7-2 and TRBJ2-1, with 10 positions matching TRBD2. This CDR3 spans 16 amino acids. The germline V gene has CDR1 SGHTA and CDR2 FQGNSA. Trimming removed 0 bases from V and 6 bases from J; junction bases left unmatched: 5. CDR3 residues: CASSLALAGDSNEQFF. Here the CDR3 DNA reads TGTGCCAGCAGCTTAGCTCTAGCGGGAGATAGCAATGAGCAGTTCTTC. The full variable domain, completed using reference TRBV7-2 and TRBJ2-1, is GAGVSQSPSNKVTEKGKDVELRCDPISGHTALYWYRQSLGQGLEFLIYFQGNSAPDKSGLPSDRFSAERTGGSVSTLTIQRTQQEDSAVYLCASSLALAGDSNEQFFGPGTRLTVL.

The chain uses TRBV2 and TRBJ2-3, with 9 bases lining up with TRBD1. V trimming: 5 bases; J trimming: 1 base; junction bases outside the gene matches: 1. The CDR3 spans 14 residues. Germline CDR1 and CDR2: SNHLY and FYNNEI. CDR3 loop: CASSWTGGTDTQYF. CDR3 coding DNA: TGTGCCAGCAGTTGGACAGGGGGCACAGATACGCAGTATTTT.

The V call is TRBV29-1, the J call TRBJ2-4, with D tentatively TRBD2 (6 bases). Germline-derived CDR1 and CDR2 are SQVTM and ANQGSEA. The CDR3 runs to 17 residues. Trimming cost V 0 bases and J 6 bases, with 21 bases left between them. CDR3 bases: TGCAGCGTTGAAGATCGGGGGACGGCGCGAAATGGAAACATTCAGTACTTC. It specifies CSVEDRGTARNGNIQYF.

The CDR3 reads CASSSGGGQQETQYF. The CDR3 DNA sequence: TGTGCCAGCAGTTCTGGCGGGGGGCAACAAGAGACCCAGTACTTC. The J gene is TRBJ2-5, the V gene TRBV6-6; 8 positions match TRBD2. The length of the CDR3 is 15 residues. The V gene's germline CDR1 is MNHNY and CDR2 SVGAGI (reference sequence). The V and J ends lost 4 bases and 2 bases, in that order; junction bases with no gene match: 6.

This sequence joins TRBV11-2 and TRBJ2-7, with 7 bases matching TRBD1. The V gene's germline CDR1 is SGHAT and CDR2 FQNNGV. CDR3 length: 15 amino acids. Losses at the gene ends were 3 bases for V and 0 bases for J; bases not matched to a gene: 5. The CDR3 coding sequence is TGTGCCAGCAGCTTTAGGACAGGAGGCTCCTACGAGCAGTACTTC. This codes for CASSFRTGGSYEQYF.

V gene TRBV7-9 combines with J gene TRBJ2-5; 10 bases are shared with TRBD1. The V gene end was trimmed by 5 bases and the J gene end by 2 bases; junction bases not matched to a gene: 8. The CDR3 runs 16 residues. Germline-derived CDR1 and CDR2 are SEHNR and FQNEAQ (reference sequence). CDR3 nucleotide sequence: TGTGCCAGCAGCCCATCGAGGACAGGGGGTCAAGAGACCCAGTACTTC. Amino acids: CASSPSRTGGQETQYF.

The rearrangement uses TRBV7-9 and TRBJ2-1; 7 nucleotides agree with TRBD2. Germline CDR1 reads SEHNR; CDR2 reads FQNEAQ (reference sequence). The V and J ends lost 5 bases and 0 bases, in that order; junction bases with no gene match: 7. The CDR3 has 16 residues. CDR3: CASSDPAGSSYNEQFF. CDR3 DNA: TGTGCCAGCAGCGACCCAGCGGGGAGCTCCTACAATGAGCAGTTCTTC.

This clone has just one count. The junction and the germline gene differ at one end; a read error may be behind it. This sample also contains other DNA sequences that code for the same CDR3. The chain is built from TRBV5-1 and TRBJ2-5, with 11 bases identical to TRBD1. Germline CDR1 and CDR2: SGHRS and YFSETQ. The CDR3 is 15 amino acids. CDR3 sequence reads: CASSSGTGGQETQYF. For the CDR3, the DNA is TGTGCCAGCAGCTCAGGGACAGGGGGCCAAGAGACCCAGTACTTC.

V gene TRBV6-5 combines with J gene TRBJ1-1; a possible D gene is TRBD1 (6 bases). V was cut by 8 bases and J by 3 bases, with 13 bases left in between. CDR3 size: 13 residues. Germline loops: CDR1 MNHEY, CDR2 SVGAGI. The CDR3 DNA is TGTGCCAGCTACAGGGCCGGGGACACTGAAGCTTTCTTT. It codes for CASYRAGDTEAFF.

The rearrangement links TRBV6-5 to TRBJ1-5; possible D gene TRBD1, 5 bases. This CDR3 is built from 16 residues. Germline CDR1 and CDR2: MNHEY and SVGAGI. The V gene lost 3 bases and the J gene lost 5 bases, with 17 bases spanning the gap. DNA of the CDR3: TGTGCCAGCAGTTATGTCGGGCAGGGCTTCTATCAGCCCCAGCATTTT. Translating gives CASSYVGQGFYQPQHF.